This T cell receptor (beta chain) was found in a study of beta chain features in type 1 diabetes. General observations from the study: VDJ junctions in type 1 diabetes patients carried more deletions and fewer insertions. Researchers reported that naive, central memory and Treg TCRB repertoires appeared more similar in patients than in healthy donors.

Only a few counts were recorded for this clone. The antigen is not known. CDR1 and CDR2 from the germline V gene are MDHEN and SYDVKM. V lost 6 bases and J lost 9, with 15 bases in between. The CDR3 length is 12 residues. Expressed TCRB transcripts were sequenced because the isolated RNA had all been reverse transcribed beforehand. The assay was immunoSEQ multiplex PCR, and TCRdb's table has in-frame clones only and misses some. The sample lists around 430,000 clones, roughly 30% occurring once. The material sequenced was naive CD4+ T cells from blood. This rearrangement joins TRBV28 to TRBJ2-7; perhaps TRBD1 as D (6 bases). The receptor was derived from a man aged 18 to 29 in good health. The CDR3 sequence: CASRARQVRQYF. The CDR3 bases are TGTGCCAGCAGGGCCCGACAGGTCCGGCAGTACTTC. Combining the CDR3 with reference TRBV28 and TRBJ2-7 gives the whole variable domain DVKVTQSSRYLVKRTGEKVFLECVQDMDHENMFWYRQDPGLGLRLIYFSYDVKMKEKGDIPEGYSVSREKKERFSLILESASTNQTSMYLCASRARQVRQYFGPGTRLTVT.